This T cell receptor beta chain was documented in a study of regulatory T cells in long-lasting Graves disease. As for the study in general: Newly diagnosed Graves' patients had under 3 months of antithyroid drugs.

Time point of the sample: newly diagnosed GD, antithyroid drugs for less than 3 months. There was RNA extracted from PBMCs, and the TCR library was made from it. The table lists this clonotype with many counts. Germline CDR1 is KGHSH and CDR2 is LQKENI. Trimming pared 4 bases from V and 7 bases from J, leaving 16 bases between. This CDR3 spans 15 amino acids. Construction of TCR beta libraries relied on iRepertoire HTBI primers and on Arm-PCR targeting CDR3 regions. MiXCR, run by TCRdb on the multiplex PCR reads, gives a single entry per CDR3 protein. This table holds about 530,000 distinct CDR3 sequences, about 16% found once. These same data were also listed under a study on T cells in Graves' hyperthyroidism and ophthalmopathy. As that study records: For Graves' hyperthyroidism to be stable, ophthalmopathy could not progress within 18 months. In patients aged 18 to 65, hyperthyroidism was newly diagnosed, with duration under 2 months. Through a model of 13 V-J features, ophthalmopathy was separated from stable hyperthyroidism.

This TCR was recovered from a woman aged 35-60 years with Graves disease. This chain joins TRBV18 and TRBJ1-4; D gene uncertain. The material sequenced was peripheral blood mononuclear cells (PBMCs), taken at new diagnosis, from a patient treated with antithyroid drugs. CDR3 residues: CASSQTQPFREKLFF. In DNA, the CDR3 is TGTGCCAGCTCACAGACGCAGCCCTTTCGTGAAAAACTGTTTTTT.